This T cell receptor beta chain appears in the sequencing data of a study of T cell responses to AZD1222 COVID-19 vaccine. Whole-study results and caveats: Spike-specific TCR breadth and depth both grew after two AZD1222 doses. Donors, mostly white British, included more females; clonal diversity was possibly underestimated. Unmutated variant regions reportedly attract nearly half of all spike-specific TCRs.

In the case of this clone: The antigen is unknown.

Germline-derived CDR1 and CDR2 are SGHRS and YFSETQ. The CDR3 has 13 amino acids. Trimming took 0 bases from V and 5 from J, leaving 8 bases between them. Combined were second doses at about 4 or about 12 weeks. Clones were read by immunoSEQ multiplex PCR, and TCRdb kept only the in-frame ones, dropping some. Among approximately 140,000 clones, roughly 90% were seen once, and the ten largest hold around 1.6%. This receptor was obtained from an adult who received the AZD1222 COVID-19 vaccine. The sequencing here drew on peripheral blood, taken 28 days after the second AZD1222 dose. This chain links TRBV5-1 with TRBJ1-1, with D possibly TRBD1 on 5 matching bases. CDR3 in amino acids: CASSLDGGTEAFF. In DNA form, the CDR3 reads TGCGCCAGCAGCTTGGATGGGGGTACTGAAGCTTTCTTT.